The 12 T cell receptor beta chains below come from one sample, sequenced in a study of T cell responses to AZD1222 COVID-19 vaccine. Here immunoSEQ multiplex PCR was the method, and the copy in TCRdb shows in-frame clones only, minus some. Of 95,000 to 150,000 clones listed, about 90% are singletons. Sequences were derived from peripheral blood, sampled on day 0 of AZD1222 vaccination. These receptors originate from an adult in good health.

The chain is built from TRBV10-1 and TRBJ2-2, with D perhaps matching TRBD1 (5 bases). V was clipped by 3 bases and J by 1 base, with 6 bases between them. Germline V CDR1 and CDR2: WNHNN, SYGVQD (reference sequence). This CDR3 is 14 amino acids long. This chain's CDR3 is CASSEGQNTGELFF. CDR3 in DNA: TGCGCCAGCAGTGAAGGACAGAACACCGGGGAGCTGTTTTTT.

The chain employs TRBV7-6 and TRBJ2-3; possibly TRBD2 for D (6 bases). This CDR3 has 14 amino acids. Per the germline V gene, CDR1 is SGHVS and CDR2 is FNYEAQ. V dropped 4 bases and J dropped 4 bases, with 12 bases sitting between them. The CDR3 region has the DNA TGTGCCAGCAGCTCCCGTTGGGGGGCAGATACGCAGTATTTT. It specifies CASSSRWGADTQYF.

The rearrangement links TRBV9 to TRBJ2-3; the D gene is possibly TRBD2 (6 bases). Germline V gives CDR1 SGDLS, CDR2 YYNGEE. V lost 0 bases, J lost 6 bases, and 23 bases lay in between. The CDR3 runs to 18 residues. CDR3 loop: CASSVGVGDNPGADTQYF. CDR3 nucleotides: TGTGCCAGCAGCGTAGGAGTAGGAGACAACCCGGGAGCCGATACGCAGTATTTT.

CDR3 protein: CASSFPGTVSSGNTIYF. The CDR3 bases are TGTGCCAGCAGCTTCCCCGGGACGGTGAGCTCTGGAAACACCATATATTTT. V and J are TRBV7-9 and TRBJ1-3, with D possibly matching TRBD1 (5 bases). The CDR3 has 17 residues. The V gene lost 3 bases and the J gene lost 0 bases, with 15 bases spanning the gap. The germline CDR1 and CDR2 sequences are SEHNR and FQNEAQ (reference sequence).

The chain couples TRBV5-1 to TRBJ1-1; TRBD1 is a possible D gene (6 bases). V was clipped by 3 bases and J by 4 bases, with 13 bases between them. From germline, CDR1 is SGHRS and CDR2 YFSETQ. The CDR3 spans 14 residues. CDR3 residues: CASSYQGKGTEAFF. CDR3 nucleotide sequence: TGCGCCAGCAGCTATCAGGGGAAAGGCACTGAAGCTTTCTTT.

This chain joins TRBV7-6 and TRBJ2-1; 12 positions agree with TRBD2. V shed 1 base, J shed 7 bases, and the junction held 5 bases outside the gene matches. CDR3 length: 16 amino acids. In germline, CDR1 is SGHVS, CDR2 FNYEAQ. CDR3 sequence (DNA): TGTGCCAGCAGCTTAGGACTAGCGGGGGTAAGGAATGAGCAGTTCTTC. This sequence encodes CASSLGLAGVRNEQFF.

The chain has TRBV29-1 and TRBJ2-1; 10 positions match TRBD2. CDR1 is SQVTM and CDR2 is ANQGSEA in the germline V gene. The CDR3 sequence is 16 residues long. V dropped 6 bases and J dropped 3; count of bases not matched to a gene: 11. CDR3 DNA: TGCAGCGTGGGGGGCCTAGCGGGGGCAATCTACAATGAGCAGTTCTTC. It codes for CSVGGLAGAIYNEQFF.

This rearrangement joins TRBV6-2 or TRBV6-3 to TRBJ1-1, with 8 nucleotides matching TRBD1. J was trimmed by 3 bases and V by 6 bases; bases with no gene match: 9. Per germline, CDR1 MNHEY and CDR2 SVGEGT. CDR3 size: 15 residues. CDR3 sequence reads: CASSLRTGMDTEAFF. In DNA, the CDR3 is TGTGCCAGCAGCCTCCGGACAGGGATGGACACTGAAGCTTTCTTT.

This chain connects TRBV7-9 to TRBJ1-2; no definite D call. Per the germline V gene, CDR1 is SEHNR and CDR2 is FQNEAQ (reference sequence). CDR3 length equals 14 residues. The germline V and J ends were trimmed by 5 bases and 4 bases, with 14 bases remaining between them. The CDR3 protein is CASSAEGGSYGYTF. In DNA, the CDR3 is TGTGCCAGCAGCGCCGAGGGTGGGAGCTATGGCTACACCTTC.

V is TRBV4-1 and J is TRBJ1-5; the match to TRBD1 covers 8 bases. V dropped 0 bases and J dropped 9; count of bases not matched to a gene: 7. The CDR3 is 15 amino acids. Germline V gene lookup returns CDR1 MGHRA and CDR2 YSYEKL. Written as DNA, the CDR3 is TGCGCCAGCAGCCAAGATGACAGGGGTCTTTCGCCCCAGCATTTT. Its translation: CASSQDDRGLSPQHF.

The gene calls are TRBV10-2 and TRBJ1-4; D is undetermined. V lost 3 bases, J lost 4 bases, and 9 bases lay in between. The CDR3 totals 14 residues. Germline lookup yields CDR1 WSHSY and CDR2 SAAADI. CDR3 residues: CASSEAGSNEKLFF. In nucleotides, the CDR3 is TGCGCCAGCAGTGAAGCGGGAAGTAATGAAAAACTGTTTTTT.

The rearrangement links TRBV3-1 (or the pseudogene TRBV3-2) to TRBJ1-1; a weak D match, TRBD1 (5 bases). The V gene's germline CDR1 is LGHDT and CDR2 YNNKEL (reference sequence). Trimming stripped 2 bases from V and 7 bases from J, with 14 bases between. This CDR3 spans 14 amino acids. The CDR3 DNA is TGTGCCAGCAGCCAATATGTCGGGGCAGATGAAGCTTTCTTT. Its translation is CASSQYVGADEAFF.